This TCR beta chain emerged from a study of tumor and adjacent non-tumor tissue in lung cancer. Study-level points and caveats: In normal lung, the top 100 clones were significantly more dominant than in tumor.

This sample's RNA came from whole unsorted tissue. Distant lung tissue was collected more than 3 cm away from the tumor edge. Newly diagnosed lung cancer patients had thoracic surgery in China, August–November 2014, without prior chemotherapy. Germline CDR1 is MNHNS and CDR2 is SASEGT. V was pared by 6 bases and J by 4 bases, with 10 bases between. The CDR3 runs to 12 residues. With regard to this clonotype: Antigen specificity is unknown. This may stem from a read error, because a much larger clone lies one nucleotide away.

A modified ARM-PCR protocol with three rounds of nested PCR amplified TCRbeta. TCRdb reanalysed the multiplex PCR reads using MiXCR and keeps one entry per CDR3 protein. Here the sample spans more than 35,000 distinct CDR3 sequences, approximately 60% being singletons. Material for sequencing was distant non-tumor lung tissue. The chain recombines TRBV6-1 with TRBJ2-7; D remains unclear. The clonotype comes from a woman in her thirties or forties with non-small cell lung cancer. The CDR3 DNA is TGTGCCAGCAGCGTACTTGGTTACGAGCAGTACTTC. Translating it yields CASSVLGYEQYF.